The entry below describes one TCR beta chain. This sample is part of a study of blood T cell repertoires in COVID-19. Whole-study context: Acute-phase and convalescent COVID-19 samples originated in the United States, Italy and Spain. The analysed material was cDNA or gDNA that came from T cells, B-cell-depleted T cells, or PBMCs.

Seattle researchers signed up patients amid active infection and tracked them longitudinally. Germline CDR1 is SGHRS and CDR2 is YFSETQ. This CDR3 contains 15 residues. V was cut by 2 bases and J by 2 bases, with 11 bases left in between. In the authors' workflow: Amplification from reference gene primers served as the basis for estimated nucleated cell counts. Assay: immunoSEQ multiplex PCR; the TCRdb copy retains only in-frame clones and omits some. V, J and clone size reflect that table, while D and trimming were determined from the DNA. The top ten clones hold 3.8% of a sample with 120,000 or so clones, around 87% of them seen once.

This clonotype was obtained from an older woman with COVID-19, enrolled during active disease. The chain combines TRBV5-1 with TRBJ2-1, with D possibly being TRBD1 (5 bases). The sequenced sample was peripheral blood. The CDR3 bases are TGCGCCAGCAGCTTACGAGAAGGGGCCTACAATGAGCAGTTCTTC. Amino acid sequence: CASSLREGAYNEQFF.